Given below is one TCR beta chain in context. Its antigen is not yet known. No qualities accompany the bases; no much larger clone lies one base away. Another Seattle source contributed samples from volunteer blood donors who had recovered from COVID-19. Whole blood was collected in K2EDTA tubes by collaborating institutions according to the institutions' own protocols. For TCRbeta analysis, collaborators shipped samples as frozen whole blood, isolated PBMCs, or DNA extracted from either of those sample types. This sample is drawn from a study of blood T cell repertoires in COVID-19 (dated by TCRdb to the early 2020s). General notes on the study: Collaborator samples came from the United States, Italy and Spain and covered acute and convalescent phases of COVID-19. The material from the prospective study consisted of cDNA or gDNA derived from T cells, B-cell-depleted T cells, or PBMCs. The dataset comprised deeply sampled blood TCRbeta repertoires from subjects exposed to, actively infected with, or recovered from COVID-19. The repertoires were made available in a free public database intended to serve as a resource for research on the immune response to SARS-CoV-2. The samples were drawn from two sources: the first 160 participants of the ongoing ImmuneRACE study, and over 950 subjects contributed by 6 global collaborators. Nearly every sample came with metadata listing a de-identified subject ID, COVID-19 status, age in years and sex. Where available, HLA class I and class II types were obtained from metadata supplied by the sample provider rather than from assay-based typing.

Looking up the germline V gene yields CDR1 SNHLY and CDR2 FYNNEI. The CDR3 starts with the cysteine, ends with the phenylalanine, and has 13 residues. The CDR3 DNA has 39 bases and is translated from base 1. The junction shows trimming of 6 bases on V and 7 bases on J, plus 12 bases between the germline ends. Study-wide conclusions, independent of this receptor: The quantity of clinical and demographic metadata differed by source and by participant and was supplied without curation.

The immunoSEQ Assay, a bias-controlled multiplex PCR, was used to amplify TCRbeta CDR3 regions from genomic DNA. Processing in the source paper ran as follows. The number of nucleated cells in each sample was estimated by amplification of reference gene primers within the assay. Sequence reads were collapsed and filtered to measure the absolute abundance of every unique TCRbeta CDR3 rearrangement. For each sample, productive Simpson clonality was calculated by taking the square root of Simpson's diversity index across productive rearrangements. TCRdb obtained this table from immuneACCESS and retained in-frame rearrangements with V and J assigned. These tables miss some clones; where compared with another copy, unresolved V genes account for less than half of the shortfall, and the remainder is unexplained. V and J calls and clone size follow that table, whereas D and trimming were derived from the DNA. This sample holds approximately 350,000 clones; approximately 89% were observed only once. Together, the top ten hold 2.5% to 4% of the sample.

The rearrangement joined TRBV2 to TRBJ2-2, with the identity of the D gene unclear. The sequencing input was peripheral blood. The receptor's source is a woman in her late teens or twenties who had recovered from COVID-19. CDR3 sequence: CASRETSGGELFF. Read as DNA, the sequence is TGTGCCAGCAGGGAGACCTCGGGCGGGGAGCTGTTTTTT.